This T cell receptor beta chain was recorded in a study of graft-versus-host responses after intestinal transplantation (dated by TCRdb to about 2021). Study-wide context: The transplants that recipients got were multivisceral, liver-intestinal, or isolated intestinal. Samples from a few later patients were sequenced in-house on an Illumina MiSeq with MiXCR processing rather than by the commercial service. A peak of at least 4% donor T cells among recipient peripheral blood mononuclear cells was the definition used for donor T cell macrochimerism. Every recipient was given anti-thymocyte globulin induction, followed by about 3 years of maintenance tacrolimus and steroids. The cohort enrolled under 30 intestinal transplant recipients, one of whom was a retransplant, and a few patients without pretransplant specimens were excluded. Bulk TCR-beta CDR3 sequencing was used to track graft-versus-host and host-versus-graft alloreactive T cell clones in the graft, circulation and bone marrow after intestinal transplantation. To identify alloreactive clones, pre-transplant mixed lymphocyte reaction products were sequenced and compared with unstimulated pre-transplant donor and recipient T cells. Overall study results and their limits: Conclusions were limited by the relatively low number and heterogeneity of intestinal transplant patients. In patients with donor T cell macrochimerism, the allografts had high GvH to HvG T cell clonal ratios. GvH clones were found in recipient bone marrow, and some of the GvH clones appeared earlier in ileal mucosa or blood, which is consistent with an intestinal mucosal origin. Peak levels of circulating GvH clones were associated with declines in HvG clones early after transplant.

Libraries were built with the immunoSEQ multiplex PCR assay. For most patients, genomic DNA was isolated using the Qiagen DNeasy Blood and Tissue Kit and was shipped frozen to Adaptive Biotechnologies for TCR sequencing. For most patients, high-throughput TCR-beta CDR3 sequencing of genomic DNA was performed by Adaptive Biotechnologies. The paper's data handling went like this. Adaptive's ImmunoSEQ software supplied the TCR sequencing data for approximately 18 patients, while MiXCR and VDJtools were used to process a few other patients. To correct CD4 versus CD8 sorting errors, any sequence found in both subsets at a frequency ratio below 5:1 was removed. CDR3 nucleotide sequences shared between donor and recipient were removed because their origin could not be assigned. At least 2-fold expansion over unstimulated cells and a minimum CFSE-low frequency of 0.002% (template counts) or 0.001% (read counts) were required for clones to be classified as alloreactive. A clone was considered mappable if detected in the sequenced pre-transplant spleen, lymph node, or MLR CFSE-low populations of the donor or recipient. Cumulative frequency of alloreactive clones was calculated as a percentage of all sequences weighted by copy number. The source is immuneACCESS, and TCRdb retained only in-frame sequences with V and J called. Part of the clones is not carried over; for the studies checked, unresolved V genes explain less than half of this, and the remainder is unexplained. The V and J calls and clone size come from that table; D and trimming were worked out from the DNA. This sample gives some 80,000 clones in total; under 95% of them show up just once. The top ten clonotypes cover 7.6% of the sample.

CDR3 length: 16 amino acids, cysteine to phenylalanine. The DNA shown is the 48-base CDR3, in frame from base 1. About this clone itself: Its antigen specificity is not known. No much larger clonotype is one base removed from it; base qualities were not supplied.

Interpreted using the paper, the time point label stands for: cells obtained before transplantation from donor or recipient. CD3+CD4+ and CD3+CD8+ populations were FACS-sorted from unstimulated pre-transplant donor and recipient cells taken from spleen or lymph nodes. The sequence joins TRBV1 to TRBJ1-2; TRBD1 is taken as the D call from the table, unchecked against the DNA. TRBV1 counts as a pseudogene. The sequencing used unstimulated CD8+ T cells sorted from spleen or lymph node cells, collected before transplant. The sequence was collected from a human donor who was the organ donor for an intestinal transplant. The sequence in DNA is TGCACCAGCAGCCAAGATCCGCAGGGGGCGGGCTATGGCTACACCTTC. This codes for CTSSQDPQGAGYGYTF.